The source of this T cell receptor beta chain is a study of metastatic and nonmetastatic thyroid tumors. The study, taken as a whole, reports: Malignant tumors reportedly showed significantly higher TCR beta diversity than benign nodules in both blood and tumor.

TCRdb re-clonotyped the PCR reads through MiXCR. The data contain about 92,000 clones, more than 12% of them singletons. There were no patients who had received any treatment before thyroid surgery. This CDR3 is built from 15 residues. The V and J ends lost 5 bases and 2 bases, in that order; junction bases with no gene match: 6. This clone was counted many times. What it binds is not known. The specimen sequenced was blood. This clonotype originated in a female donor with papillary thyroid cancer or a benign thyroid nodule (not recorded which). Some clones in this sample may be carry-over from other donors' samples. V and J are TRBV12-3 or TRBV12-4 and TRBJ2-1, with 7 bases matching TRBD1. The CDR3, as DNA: TGTGCCAGCAGTCCACCCACAGGGGCCTACAATGAGCAGTTCTTC. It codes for CASSPPTGAYNEQFF.